This paragraph reports one TCR beta chain. Its antigen is not identified. Data came from immunoSEQ multiplex PCR; TCRdb stores just in-frame clones and leaves some out. The sample yields tens of thousands of clones, around 90% seen once. These data come from a study of T cell responses to AZD1222 COVID-19 vaccine. Study-wide results and limits: Vaccine-associated CD4 TCRs spanned spike, dominant at 160-218 and 743-854.

The sample consisted of peripheral blood, taken on day 0 of AZD1222 vaccination. This TCR came from an adult in good health.

The CDR3 sequence: CASMIIRGGNTEAFF. CDR3 bases: TGTGCCAGCATGATTATACGCGGAGGGAACACTGAAGCTTTCTTT. This chain joins TRBV6-5 and TRBJ1-1; no firm D call. The CDR3 is made up of 15 amino acids. Germline lookup yields CDR1 MNHEY and CDR2 SVGAGI. V shed 7 bases and J shed 1 base, with 16 bases lying between them.